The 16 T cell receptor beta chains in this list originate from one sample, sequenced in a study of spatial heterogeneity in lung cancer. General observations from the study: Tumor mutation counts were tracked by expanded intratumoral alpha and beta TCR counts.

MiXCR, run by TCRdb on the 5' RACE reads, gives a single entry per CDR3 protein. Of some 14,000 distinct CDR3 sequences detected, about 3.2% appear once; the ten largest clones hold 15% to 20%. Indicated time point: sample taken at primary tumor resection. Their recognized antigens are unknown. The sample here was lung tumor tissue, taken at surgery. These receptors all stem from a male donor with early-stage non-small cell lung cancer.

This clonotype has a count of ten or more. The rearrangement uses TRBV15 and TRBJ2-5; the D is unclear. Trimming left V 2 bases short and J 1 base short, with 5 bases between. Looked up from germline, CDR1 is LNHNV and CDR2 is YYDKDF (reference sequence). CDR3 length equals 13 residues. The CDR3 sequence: CATSRNSQETQYF. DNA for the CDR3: TGTGCCACCAGCAGAAACAGCCAAGAGACCCAGTACTTC.

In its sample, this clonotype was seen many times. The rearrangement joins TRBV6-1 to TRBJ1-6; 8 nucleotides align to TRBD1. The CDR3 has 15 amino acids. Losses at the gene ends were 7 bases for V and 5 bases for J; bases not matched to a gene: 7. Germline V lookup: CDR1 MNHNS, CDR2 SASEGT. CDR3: CASNTWDRNNSPLHF. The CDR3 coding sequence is TGTGCCAGCAACACATGGGACAGGAATAATTCACCCCTCCACTTT.

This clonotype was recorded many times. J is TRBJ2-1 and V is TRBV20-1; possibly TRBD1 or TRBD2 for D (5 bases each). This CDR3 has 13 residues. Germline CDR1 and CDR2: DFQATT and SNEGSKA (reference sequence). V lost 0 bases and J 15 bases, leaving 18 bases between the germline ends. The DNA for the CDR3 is TGCAGTGCTAGAGATTCGATAAGGGGCGGGTTGTTCTTC. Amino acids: CSARDSIRGGLFF.

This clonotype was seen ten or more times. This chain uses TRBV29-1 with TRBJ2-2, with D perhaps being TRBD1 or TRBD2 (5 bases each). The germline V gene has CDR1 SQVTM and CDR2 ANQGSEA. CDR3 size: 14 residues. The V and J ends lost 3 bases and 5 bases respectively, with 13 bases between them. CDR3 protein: CSVDRAWGTGELFF. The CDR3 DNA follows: TGCAGCGTTGACAGGGCGTGGGGGACCGGGGAGCTGTTTTTT.

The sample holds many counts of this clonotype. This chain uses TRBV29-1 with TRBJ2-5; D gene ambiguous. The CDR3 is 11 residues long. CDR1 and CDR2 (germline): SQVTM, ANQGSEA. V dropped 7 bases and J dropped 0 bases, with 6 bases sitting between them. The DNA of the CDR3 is TGCAGCGCCCGGGACCAAGAGACCCAGTACTTC. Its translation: CSARDQETQYF.

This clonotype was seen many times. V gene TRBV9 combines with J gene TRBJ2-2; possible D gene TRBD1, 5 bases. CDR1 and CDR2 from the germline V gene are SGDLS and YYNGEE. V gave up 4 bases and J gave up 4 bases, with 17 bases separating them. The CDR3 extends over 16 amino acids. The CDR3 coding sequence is TGTGCCAGCAGCATCGGCCCGGCAGGGCTCACCGGGGAGCTGTTTTTT. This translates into CASSIGPAGLTGELFF.

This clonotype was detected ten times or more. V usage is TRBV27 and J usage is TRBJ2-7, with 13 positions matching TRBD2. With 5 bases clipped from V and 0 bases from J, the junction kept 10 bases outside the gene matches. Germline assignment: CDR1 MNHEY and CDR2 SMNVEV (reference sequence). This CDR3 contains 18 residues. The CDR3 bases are TGTGCCAGCAGTAAAACTCACGGGACTAGCGGGGTCTCCTACGAGCAGTACTTC. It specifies CASSKTHGTSGVSYEQYF.

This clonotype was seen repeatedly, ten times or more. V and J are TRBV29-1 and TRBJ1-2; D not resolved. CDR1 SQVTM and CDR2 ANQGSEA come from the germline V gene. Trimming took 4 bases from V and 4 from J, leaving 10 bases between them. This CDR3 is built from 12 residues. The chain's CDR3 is CSVAVGSYGYTF. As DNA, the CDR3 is TGCAGCGTTGCGGTGGGAAGCTATGGCTACACCTTC.

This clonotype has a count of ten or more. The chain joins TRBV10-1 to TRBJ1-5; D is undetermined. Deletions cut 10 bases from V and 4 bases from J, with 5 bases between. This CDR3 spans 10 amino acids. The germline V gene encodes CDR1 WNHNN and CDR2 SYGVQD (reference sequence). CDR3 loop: CATFNQPQHF. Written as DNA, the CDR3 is TGCGCCACCTTTAATCAGCCCCAGCATTTT.

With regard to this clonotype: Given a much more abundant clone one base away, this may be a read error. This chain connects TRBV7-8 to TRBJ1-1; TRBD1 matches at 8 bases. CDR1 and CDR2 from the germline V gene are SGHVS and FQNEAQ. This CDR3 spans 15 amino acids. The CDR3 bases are TGTGTCAGCAGCTACCGTTCTGACAGGGGAACTGAAGCTTTCTTT. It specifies CVSSYRSDRGTEAFF.

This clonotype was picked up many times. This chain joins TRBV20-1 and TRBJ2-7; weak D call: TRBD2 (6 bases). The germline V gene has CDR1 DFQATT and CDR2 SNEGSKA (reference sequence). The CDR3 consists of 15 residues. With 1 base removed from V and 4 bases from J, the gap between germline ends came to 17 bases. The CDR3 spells CSARARRDVLYEQYF. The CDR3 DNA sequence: TGCAGTGCTAGAGCGCGGAGGGACGTCTTGTACGAGCAGTACTTC.

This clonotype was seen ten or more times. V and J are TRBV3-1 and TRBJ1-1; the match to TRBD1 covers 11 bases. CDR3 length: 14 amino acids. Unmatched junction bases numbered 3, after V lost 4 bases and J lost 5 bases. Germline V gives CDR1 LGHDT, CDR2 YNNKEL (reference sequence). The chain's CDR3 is CASSRTGGSTEAFF. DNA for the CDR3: TGTGCCAGCAGCCGGACAGGGGGCTCGACTGAAGCTTTCTTT.

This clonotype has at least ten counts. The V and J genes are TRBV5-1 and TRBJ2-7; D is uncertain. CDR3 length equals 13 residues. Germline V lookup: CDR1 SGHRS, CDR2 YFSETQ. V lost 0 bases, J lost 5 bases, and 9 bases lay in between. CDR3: CASSLGPDHEQYF. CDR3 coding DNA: TGCGCCAGCAGCTTGGGGCCGGATCACGAGCAGTACTTC.

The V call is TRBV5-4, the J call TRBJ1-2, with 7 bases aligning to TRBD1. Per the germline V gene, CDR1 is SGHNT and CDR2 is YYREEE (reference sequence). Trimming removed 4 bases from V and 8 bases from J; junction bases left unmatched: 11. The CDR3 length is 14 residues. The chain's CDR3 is CASSPGTVLMGYTF. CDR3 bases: TGTGCCAGCAGCCCCGGGACAGTCCTTATGGGCTACACCTTC. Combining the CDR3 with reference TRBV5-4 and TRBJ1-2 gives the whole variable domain ETGVTQSPTHLIKTRGQQVTLRCSSQSGHNTVSWYQQALGQGPQFIFQYYREEENGRGNFPPRFSGLQFPNYSSELNVNALELDDSALYLCASSPGTVLMGYTFGSGTRLTVV.

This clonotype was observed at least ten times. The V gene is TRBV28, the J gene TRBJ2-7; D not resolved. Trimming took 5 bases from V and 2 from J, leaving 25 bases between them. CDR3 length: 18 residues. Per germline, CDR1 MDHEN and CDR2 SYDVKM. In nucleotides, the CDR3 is TGTGCCAGCAGTCGCTCTATTTCCAGTGGACCTTTTGCCTACGAGCAGTACTTC. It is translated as CASSRSISSGPFAYEQYF.

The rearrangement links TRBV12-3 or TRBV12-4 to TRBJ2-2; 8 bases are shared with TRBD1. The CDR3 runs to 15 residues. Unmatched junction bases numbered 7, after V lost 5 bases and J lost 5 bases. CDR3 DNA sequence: TGTGCCAGCAGTCCCAGGGGGCGCAGAACCGGGGAGCTGTTTTTT. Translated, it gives CASSPRGRRTGELFF.